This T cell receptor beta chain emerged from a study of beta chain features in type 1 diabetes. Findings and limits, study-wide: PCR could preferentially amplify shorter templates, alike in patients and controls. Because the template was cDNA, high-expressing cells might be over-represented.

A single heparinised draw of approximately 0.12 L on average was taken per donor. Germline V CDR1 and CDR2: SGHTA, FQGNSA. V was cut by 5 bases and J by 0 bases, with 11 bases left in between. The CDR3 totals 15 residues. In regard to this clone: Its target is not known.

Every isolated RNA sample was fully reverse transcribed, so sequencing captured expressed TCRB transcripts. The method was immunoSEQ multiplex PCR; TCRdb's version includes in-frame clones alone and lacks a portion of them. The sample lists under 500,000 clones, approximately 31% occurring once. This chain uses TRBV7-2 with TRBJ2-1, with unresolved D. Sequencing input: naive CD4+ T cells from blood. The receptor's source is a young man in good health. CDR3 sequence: CASSMRSSSYNEQFF. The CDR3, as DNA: TGTGCCAGCAGCATGCGGTCGAGCTCCTACAATGAGCAGTTCTTC.